These T cell receptor beta chains were read from a single sample in a study of CD8 T cells in Susac syndrome. TCRdb passed the immunoSEQ multiplex PCR reads through MiXCR, listing each CDR3 protein once. This sample has more than 250,000 distinct CDR3 sequences; about 90% occur once, and the top ten carry over 0.05%. The sequenced sample was CD4+ T cells from PBMCs. These receptors were taken from a human donor with multiple sclerosis. Both conserved end residues are part of each CDR3. A D gene is named only where the DNA matches it firmly. Clone size is stated in some rows and not others, as once, few, many or a class when expanded.

D: NA; size: NA; V: TRBV30; J: TRBJ2-1; CDR3: CAWRQTPGRNEQFF; DNA: TGTGCCTGGAGGCAGACCCCGGGACGGAATGAGCAGTTCTTC
D: NA; size: NA; V: TRBV18; J: TRBJ2-7; CDR3: CASSGSDFYEQYF; DNA: TGTGCCAGCTCAGGGTCAGATTTCTACGAGCAGTACTTC
D: NA; size: NA; V: TRBV7-9; J: TRBJ2-5; CDR3: CASSGSGVRQETQYF; DNA: TGTGCCAGCAGCGGGTCTGGAGTCAGGCAAGAGACCCAGTACTTC
D: TRBD1; size: NA; V: TRBV7-2; J: TRBJ1-2; CDR3: CASSLTGGFGYTF; DNA: TGTGCCAGCAGCCTTACAGGGGGATTTGGCTACACCTTC
D: NA; size: NA; V: TRBV2; J: TRBJ2-7; CDR3: CASSGGWALGEQYF; DNA: TGTGCCAGCAGTGGGGGATGGGCTTTGGGAGAGCAGTACTTC
D: TRBD1; size: NA; V: TRBV20-1; J: TRBJ1-2; CDR3: CSARMQGGSSGYTF; DNA: TGCAGTGCTAGGATGCAGGGGGGAAGCTCTGGCTACACCTTC
D: TRBD1; size: NA; V: TRBV7-3; J: TRBJ2-5; CDR3: CASSQIGTDQETQYF; DNA: TGTGCCAGCAGCCAAATCGGGACAGATCAAGAGACCCAGTACTTC
D: TRBD2; size: NA; V: TRBV6-2/TRBV6-3; J: TRBJ2-3; CDR3: CASRGLAGGITPSTDTQYF; DNA: TGTGCCAGCAGGGGACTAGCGGGGGGCATTACCCCCAGCACAGATACGCAGTATTTT
D: NA; size: NA; V: TRBV7-7; J: TRBJ2-2; CDR3: CASSPNTAGHDTGELFF; DNA: TGTGCTAGCAGCCCTAATACAGCAGGCCACGATACCGGGGAGCTGTTTTTT
D: NA; size: NA; V: TRBV5-1; J: TRBJ1-2; CDR3: CASSLDVRAYGYTF; DNA: TGCGCCAGCAGCTTGGACGTCAGGGCGTATGGCTACACCTTC
D: TRBD2; size: NA; V: TRBV18; J: TRBJ2-1; CDR3: CASSPPGGGSGEQFF; DNA: TGTGCCAGCTCACCACCTGGCGGGGGATCTGGTGAGCAGTTCTTC
D: NA; size: NA; V: TRBV20-1; J: TRBJ2-7; CDR3: CSAKGQQSSYEQYF; DNA: TGCAGTGCTAAGGGACAACAGAGCTCCTACGAGCAGTACTTC
D: NA; size: NA; V: TRBV20-1; J: TRBJ1-5; CDR3: CSARTGSGNQPQHF; DNA: TGCAGTGCTAGGACGGGATCTGGCAATCAGCCCCAGCATTTT
D: NA; size: NA; V: TRBV29-1; J: TRBJ1-5; CDR3: CSVGTDNQPQHF; DNA: TGCAGCGTTGGGACCGACAATCAGCCCCAGCATTTT
D: NA; size: once; V: TRBV7-2; J: TRBJ2-3; CDR3: CASSFGQWADTQYF; DNA: TGTGCCAGCAGCTTCGGACAGTGGGCAGATACGCAGTATTTT
D: NA; size: NA; V: TRBV12-3/TRBV12-4; J: TRBJ1-1; CDR3: CASSFWGNTEAFF; DNA: TGTGCCAGCAGTTTTTGGGGAAACACTGAAGCTTTCTTT
D: NA; size: NA; V: TRBV9; J: TRBJ2-1; CDR3: CASSVSGTPSYNEQFF; DNA: TGTGCCAGCAGCGTATCCGGGACCCCGTCCTACAATGAGCAGTTCTTC
D: TRBD1; size: NA; V: TRBV12-3/TRBV12-4; J: TRBJ1-2; CDR3: CASSPRFGDREVDYGYTF; DNA: TGTGCCAGCAGTCCCCGTTTCGGGGACAGGGAGGTCGACTATGGCTACACCTTC
D: NA; size: NA; V: TRBV6-1; J: TRBJ2-1; CDR3: CASSTFDVENNEQFF; DNA: TGTGCCAGCAGCACCTTCGACGTGGAAAACAATGAGCAGTTCTTC
D: TRBD2; size: NA; V: TRBV7-3; J: TRBJ2-1; CDR3: CASSFSGGINEQFF; DNA: TGTGCCAGCAGCTTTAGCGGGGGGATTAATGAGCAGTTCTTC
D: TRBD2; size: NA; V: TRBV12-3/TRBV12-4; J: TRBJ2-3; CDR3: CASSFSGGRADTQYF; DNA: TGTGCCAGCAGTTTTTCGGGAGGTCGGGCAGATACGCAGTATTTT
D: NA; size: NA; V: TRBV18; J: TRBJ2-1; CDR3: CASSPPVKGAYNEQFF; DNA: TGTGCCAGCTCACCACCCGTAAAGGGGGCCTACAATGAGCAGTTCTTC
D: NA; size: NA; V: TRBV6-1; J: TRBJ2-3; CDR3: CASRLYADTDTQYF; DNA: TGTGCCAGCAGATTGTATGCGGACACAGATACGCAGTATTTT
D: NA; size: NA; V: TRBV5-6; J: TRBJ1-3; CDR3: CASSLAPVGPGNTIYF; DNA: TGTGCCAGCAGCTTGGCTCCGGTGGGGCCTGGAAACACCATATATTTT
D: TRBD2; size: NA; V: TRBV5-1; J: TRBJ2-1; CDR3: CASSTGRHEQFF; DNA: TGCGCCAGCAGCACCGGGAGGCATGAGCAGTTCTTC
D: TRBD1; size: NA; V: TRBV20-1; J: TRBJ2-1; CDR3: CSARADRSSYNEQFF; DNA: TGCAGTGCTAGAGCGGACAGGAGCTCCTACAATGAGCAGTTCTTC
D: NA; size: NA; V: TRBV12-3/TRBV12-4; J: TRBJ1-1; CDR3: CASSLGGKLAAFF; DNA: TGTGCCAGCAGTTTAGGGGGGAAGCTGGCAGCTTTCTTT
D: TRBD1; size: NA; V: TRBV30; J: TRBJ2-1; CDR3: CAWSGQGQQFF; DNA: TGTGCCTGGAGTGGACAGGGTCAGCAGTTCTTC
D: NA; size: NA; V: TRBV5-1; J: TRBJ2-1; CDR3: CASSLEINANLFF; DNA: TGCGCCAGCAGCTTGGAAATTAATGCGAATCTGTTCTTC
D: NA; size: NA; V: TRBV12-3/TRBV12-4; J: TRBJ1-4; CDR3: CASSLDRAAGKLFF; DNA: TGTGCCAGCAGTTTAGACAGGGCGGCGGGAAAACTGTTTTTT
D: NA; size: NA; V: TRBV23-1; J: TRBJ1-5; CDR3: CASSQVPKWVEYSNQPQHF; DNA: TGCGCCAGCAGTCAAGTCCCCAAATGGGTCGAATATAGCAATCAGCCCCAGCATTTT
D: NA; size: once; V: TRBV2; J: TRBJ2-1; CDR3: CASSVHRYYNEQFF; DNA: TGTGCCAGCAGTGTTCACAGGTACTACAATGAGCAGTTCTTC
D: NA; size: NA; V: TRBV20-1; J: TRBJ2-1; CDR3: CSARAGTGNEQFF; DNA: TGCAGTGCTAGAGCGGGGACGGGCAATGAGCAGTTCTTC
D: TRBD2; size: NA; V: TRBV3-1; J: TRBJ2-5; CDR3: CASSQRLAGVEETQYF; DNA: TGTGCCAGCAGCCAGAGACTAGCGGGGGTAGAAGAGACCCAGTACTTC
D: TRBD1; size: NA; V: TRBV7-9; J: TRBJ2-5; CDR3: CASSIGTGQGETQYF; DNA: TGTGCCAGCAGCATCGGGACAGGTCAGGGGGAGACCCAGTACTTC
D: TRBD1; size: NA; V: TRBV28; J: TRBJ2-7; CDR3: CATQSPGQPPYEQYF; DNA: TGTGCCACCCAGAGTCCGGGACAGCCTCCCTACGAGCAGTACTTC